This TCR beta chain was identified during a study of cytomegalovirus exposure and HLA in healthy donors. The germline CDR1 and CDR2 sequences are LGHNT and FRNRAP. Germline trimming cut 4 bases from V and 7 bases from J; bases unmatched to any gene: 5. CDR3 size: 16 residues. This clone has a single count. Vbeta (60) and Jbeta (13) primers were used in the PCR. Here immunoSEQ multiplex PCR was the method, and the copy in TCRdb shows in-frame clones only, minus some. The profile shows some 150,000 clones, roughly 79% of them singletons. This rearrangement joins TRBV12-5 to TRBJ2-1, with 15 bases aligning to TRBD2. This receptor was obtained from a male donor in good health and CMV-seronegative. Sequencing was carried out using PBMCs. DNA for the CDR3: TGTGCTAGTGGTTCTGGACTAGCGGGGGGGTCGAATGAGCAGTTCTTC. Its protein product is CASGSGLAGGSNEQFF.